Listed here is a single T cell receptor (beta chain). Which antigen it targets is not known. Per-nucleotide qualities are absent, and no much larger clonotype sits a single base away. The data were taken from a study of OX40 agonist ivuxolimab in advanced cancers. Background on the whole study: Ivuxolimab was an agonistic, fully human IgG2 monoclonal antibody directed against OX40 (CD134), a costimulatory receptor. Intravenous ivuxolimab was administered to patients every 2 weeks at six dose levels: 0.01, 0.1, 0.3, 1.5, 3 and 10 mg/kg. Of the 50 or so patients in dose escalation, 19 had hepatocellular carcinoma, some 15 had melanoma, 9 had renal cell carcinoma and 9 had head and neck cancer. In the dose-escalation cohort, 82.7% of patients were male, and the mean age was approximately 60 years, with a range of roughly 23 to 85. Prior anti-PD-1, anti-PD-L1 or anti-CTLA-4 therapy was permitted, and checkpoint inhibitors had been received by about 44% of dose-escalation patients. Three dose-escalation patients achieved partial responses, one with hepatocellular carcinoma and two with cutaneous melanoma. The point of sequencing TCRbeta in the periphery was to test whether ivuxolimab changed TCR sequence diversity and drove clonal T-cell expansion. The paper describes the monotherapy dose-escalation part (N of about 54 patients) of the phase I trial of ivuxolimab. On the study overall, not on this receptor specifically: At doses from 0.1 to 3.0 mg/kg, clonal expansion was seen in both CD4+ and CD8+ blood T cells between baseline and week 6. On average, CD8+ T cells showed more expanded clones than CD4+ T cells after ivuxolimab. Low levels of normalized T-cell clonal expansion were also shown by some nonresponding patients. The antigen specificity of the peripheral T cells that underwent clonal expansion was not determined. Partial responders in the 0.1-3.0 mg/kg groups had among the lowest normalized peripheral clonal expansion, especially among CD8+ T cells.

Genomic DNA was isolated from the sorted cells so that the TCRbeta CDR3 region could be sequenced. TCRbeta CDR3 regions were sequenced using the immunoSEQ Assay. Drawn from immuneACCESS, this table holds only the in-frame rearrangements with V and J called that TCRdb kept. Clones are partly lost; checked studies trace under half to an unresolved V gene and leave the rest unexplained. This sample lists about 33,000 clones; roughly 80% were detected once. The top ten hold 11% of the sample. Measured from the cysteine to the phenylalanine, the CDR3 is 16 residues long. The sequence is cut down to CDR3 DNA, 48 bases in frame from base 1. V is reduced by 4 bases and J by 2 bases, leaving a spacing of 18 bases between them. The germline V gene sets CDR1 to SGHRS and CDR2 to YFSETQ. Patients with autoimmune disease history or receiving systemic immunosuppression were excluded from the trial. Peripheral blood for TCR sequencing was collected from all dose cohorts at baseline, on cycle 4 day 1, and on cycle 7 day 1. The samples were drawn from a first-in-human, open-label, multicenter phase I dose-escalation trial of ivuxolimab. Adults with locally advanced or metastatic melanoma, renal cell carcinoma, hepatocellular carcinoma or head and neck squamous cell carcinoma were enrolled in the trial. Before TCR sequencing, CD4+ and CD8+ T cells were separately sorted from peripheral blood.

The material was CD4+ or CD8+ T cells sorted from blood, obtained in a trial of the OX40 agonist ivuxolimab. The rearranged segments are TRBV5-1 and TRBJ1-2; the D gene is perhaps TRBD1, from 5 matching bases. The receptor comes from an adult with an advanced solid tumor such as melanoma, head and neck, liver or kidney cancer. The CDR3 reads CASSLGQGPLNYGYTF. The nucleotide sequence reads TGCGCCAGCAGCCTGGGGCAGGGTCCGTTAAACTATGGCTACACCTTC.